This paragraph covers one T cell receptor beta chain sequence. Trimming cost V 2 bases and J 7 bases, with 11 bases left between them. This CDR3 has 13 residues. Germline lookup yields CDR1 SGHVS and CDR2 FQNEAQ. The sample belongs to a study of blood T cell repertoires in COVID-19. Clones were read by immunoSEQ multiplex PCR, and TCRdb kept only the in-frame ones, dropping some. This table has 250,000 to 300,000 clones, 70% to 90% appearing once. The source of this sequence is a man over 45 with active or convalescent COVID-19. This chain uses TRBV7-8 with TRBJ1-2; D is ambiguous. Sequenced sample: peripheral blood. The CDR3 bases are TGTGCCAGCAGCTTATCTACCACCGGTGGCTACACCTTC. Encoded protein: CASSLSTTGGYTF.